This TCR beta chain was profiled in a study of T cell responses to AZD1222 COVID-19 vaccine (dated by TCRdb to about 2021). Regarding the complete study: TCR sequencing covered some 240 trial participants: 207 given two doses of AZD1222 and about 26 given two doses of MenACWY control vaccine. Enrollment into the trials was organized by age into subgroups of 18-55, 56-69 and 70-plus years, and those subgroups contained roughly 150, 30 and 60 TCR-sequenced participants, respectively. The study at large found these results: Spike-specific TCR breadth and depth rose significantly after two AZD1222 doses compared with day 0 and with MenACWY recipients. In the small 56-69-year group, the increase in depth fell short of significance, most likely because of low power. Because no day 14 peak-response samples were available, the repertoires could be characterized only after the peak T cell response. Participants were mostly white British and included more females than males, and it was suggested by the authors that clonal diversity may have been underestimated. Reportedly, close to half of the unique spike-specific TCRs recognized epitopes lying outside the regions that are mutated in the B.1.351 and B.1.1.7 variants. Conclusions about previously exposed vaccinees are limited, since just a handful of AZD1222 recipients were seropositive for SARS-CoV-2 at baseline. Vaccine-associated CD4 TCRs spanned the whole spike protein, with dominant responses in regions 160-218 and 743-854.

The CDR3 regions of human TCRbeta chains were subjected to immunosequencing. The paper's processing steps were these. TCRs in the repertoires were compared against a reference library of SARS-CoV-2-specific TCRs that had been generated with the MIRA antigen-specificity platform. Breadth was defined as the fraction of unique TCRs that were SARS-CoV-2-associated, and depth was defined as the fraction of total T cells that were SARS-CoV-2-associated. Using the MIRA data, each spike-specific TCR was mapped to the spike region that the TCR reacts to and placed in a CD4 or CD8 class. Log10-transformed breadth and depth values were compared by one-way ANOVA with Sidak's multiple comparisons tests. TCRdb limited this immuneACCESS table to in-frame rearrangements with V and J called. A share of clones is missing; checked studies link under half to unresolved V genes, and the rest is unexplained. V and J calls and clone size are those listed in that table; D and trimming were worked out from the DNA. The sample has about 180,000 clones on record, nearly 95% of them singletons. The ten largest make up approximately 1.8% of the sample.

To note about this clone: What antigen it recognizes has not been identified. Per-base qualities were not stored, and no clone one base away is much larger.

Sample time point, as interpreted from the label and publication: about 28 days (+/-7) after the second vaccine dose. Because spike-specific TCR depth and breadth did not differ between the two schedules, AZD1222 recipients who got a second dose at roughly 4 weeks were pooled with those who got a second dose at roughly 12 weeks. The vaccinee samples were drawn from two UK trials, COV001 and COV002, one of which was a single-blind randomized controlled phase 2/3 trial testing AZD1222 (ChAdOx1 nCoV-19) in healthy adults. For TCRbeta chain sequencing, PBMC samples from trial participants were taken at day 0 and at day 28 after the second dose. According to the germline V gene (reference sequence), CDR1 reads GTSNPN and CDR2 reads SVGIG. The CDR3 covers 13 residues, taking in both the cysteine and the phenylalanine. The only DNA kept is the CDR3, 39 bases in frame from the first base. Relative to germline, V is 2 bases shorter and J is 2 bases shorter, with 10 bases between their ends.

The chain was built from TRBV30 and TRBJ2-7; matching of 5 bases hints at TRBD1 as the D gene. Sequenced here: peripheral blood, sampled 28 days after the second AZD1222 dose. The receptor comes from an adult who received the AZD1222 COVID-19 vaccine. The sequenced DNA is TGTGCCTGGAGTAGGCAGGGCCCCTACGAGCAGTACTTC. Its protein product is CAWSRQGPYEQYF.